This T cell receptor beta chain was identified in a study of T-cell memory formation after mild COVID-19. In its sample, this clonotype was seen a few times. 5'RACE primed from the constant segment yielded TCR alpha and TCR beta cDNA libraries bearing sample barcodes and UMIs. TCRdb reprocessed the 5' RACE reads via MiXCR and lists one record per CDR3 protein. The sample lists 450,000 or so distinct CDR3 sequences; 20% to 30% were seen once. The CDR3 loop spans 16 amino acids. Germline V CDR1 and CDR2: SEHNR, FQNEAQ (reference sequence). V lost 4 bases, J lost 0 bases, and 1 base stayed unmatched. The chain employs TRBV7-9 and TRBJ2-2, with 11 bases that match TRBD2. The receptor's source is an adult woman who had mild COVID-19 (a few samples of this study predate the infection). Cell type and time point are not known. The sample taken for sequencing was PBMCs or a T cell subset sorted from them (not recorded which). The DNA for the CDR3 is TGTGCCAGCAGCTGGACTAGCGGGTCGAACACCGGGGAGCTGTTTTTT. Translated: CASSWTSGSNTGELFF.